The 13 T cell receptor beta chains presented below share a single source sample, sequenced in a study of cytomegalovirus exposure and HLA in healthy donors. The PCR was carried out with 60 Vbeta primers and 13 Jbeta primers. The data were produced by immunoSEQ multiplex PCR, yet TCRdb's version contains in-frame clones alone and is incomplete. The sample has 150,000 to 200,000 clones; about four fifths are singletons. Sample: PBMCs. Every receptor here comes from a woman aged 25-40 years in good health and CMV-seropositive.

The chain has TRBV13 and TRBJ2-5; 10 bases fit TRBD1. The J call is in doubt because the DNA end fits TRBJ2-7 better. CDR3 length: 15 amino acids. CDR1 is PRHDT and CDR2 is FYEKMQ in the germline V gene (reference sequence). This chain's CDR3 is CASSLRDRGPHEQYF. DNA for the CDR3: TGTGCCAGCAGCTTACGGGACAGGGGTCCACACGAGCAGTACTTC.

As regards this clone: Other DNA sequences in the same sample also yield this CDR3. This chain joins TRBV6-1 and TRBJ2-5; the match to TRBD2 covers 11 bases. J was trimmed by 2 bases and V by 2 bases; bases with no gene match: 1. Germline lookup yields CDR1 MNHNS and CDR2 SASEGT. This CDR3 comprises 15 residues. The CDR3 spells CASSELAGGQETQYF. CDR3 DNA sequence: TGTGCCAGCAGTGAACTAGCGGGGGGTCAAGAGACCCAGTACTTC.

The rearrangement links TRBV13 to TRBJ2-7; D might be TRBD2 (6 bases). The CDR3 runs 18 residues. V lost 0 bases to trimming and J lost 0 bases, with 18 bases between them. CDR1 and CDR2 from the germline V gene are PRHDT and FYEKMQ (reference sequence). CDR3: CASSLGIGGTPSSYEQYF. In DNA form, the CDR3 reads TGTGCCAGCAGCTTAGGGATTGGCGGGACTCCCAGCTCCTACGAGCAGTACTTC.

This clone was seen only a few times. The rearrangement links TRBV19 to TRBJ1-2, with a possible D match to TRBD1 (6 bases). Between the trimmed V and J ends, which lost 3 bases and 3 bases, there was a span of 14 bases. Germline V CDR1 and CDR2: LNHDA, SQIVND (reference sequence). This CDR3 comprises 15 residues. For the CDR3, the DNA is TGTGCCAGTAGTATGTCAAACAGGGAATACTATGGCTACACCTTC. This encodes CASSMSNREYYGYTF.

The CDR3 coding sequence is TGTGCCAGCAGTCCTCTAGCGGGCTCCTACAATGAGCAGTTCTTC. Translation: CASSPLAGSYNEQFF. The rearrangement uses TRBV7-3 and TRBJ2-1; 8 bases align to TRBD2. The CDR3 contains 15 residues. From germline, CDR1 is SGHTA and CDR2 FQGTGA. With V trimmed by 6 bases and J by 0 bases, 4 bases remained unmatched.

The chain employs TRBV18 and TRBJ2-1; TRBD2 matches at 10 bases. With 5 bases clipped from V and 5 bases from J, the junction kept 3 bases outside the gene matches. CDR3 length: 14 amino acids. Germline V CDR1 and CDR2: KGHSH, LQKENI. CDR3 loop: CASSASGSHNEQFF. CDR3 DNA: TGTGCCAGCTCAGCTAGCGGGAGCCACAATGAGCAGTTCTTC. Supplemented by reference TRBV18 and TRBJ2-1, the full variable domain reads NAGVMQNPRHLVRRRGQEARLRCSPMKGHSHVYWYRQLPEEGLKFMVYLQKENIIDESGMPKERFSAEFPKEGPSILRIQQVVRGDSAAYFCASSASGSHNEQFFGPGTRLTVL.

This chain joins TRBV13 and TRBJ2-3; TRBD2 agrees at 8 bases. V was pared by 5 bases and J by 5 bases, with 9 bases of the junction left unmatched. This CDR3 spans 15 amino acids. Germline lookup yields CDR1 PRHDT and CDR2 FYEKMQ (reference sequence). CDR3 in amino acids: CASSLSGGGLDTQYF. DNA for the CDR3: TGTGCCAGCAGCCTTTCCGGGGGGGGATTAGATACGCAGTATTTT.

V is TRBV30 and J is TRBJ1-5, with 11 nucleotides matching TRBD1. The ends lost 2 bases at V and 4 bases at J; junction bases unmatched: 4. CDR3 length: 15 residues. Germline V gene sequence: CDR1 GTSNPN, CDR2 SVGIG (reference sequence). The CDR3 region is CAWSLGQGANQPQHF. Written as DNA, the CDR3 is TGTGCCTGGAGTCTAGGACAGGGGGCAAATCAGCCCCAGCATTTT.

This chain connects TRBV11-2 to TRBJ2-7, with 7 bases that match TRBD2. The V segment lost 5 bases and the J segment 2 bases; nucleotides outside the gene matches: 3. This CDR3 is 13 amino acids long. Germline CDR1 reads SGHAT; CDR2 reads FQNNGV. CDR3 in amino acids: CASSGRGTYEQYF. CDR3 nucleotides: TGTGCCAGCAGCGGGAGGGGAACCTACGAGCAGTACTTC.

This clone has only a few counts. The J gene is TRBJ1-2, the V gene TRBV11-2; TRBD1 is a possible D gene (6 bases). The CDR3 contains 17 residues. Trimming left V 7 bases short and J 6 bases short, with 27 bases between. Germline V gives CDR1 SGHAT, CDR2 FQNNGV. The CDR3 nucleotides are TGTGCCAGCACCAGAGATCCCTCAGGGGCGGCCCTCGATGGCTACACCTTC. It yields the protein CASTRDPSGAALDGYTF.

The chain combines TRBV5-4 with TRBJ2-7; 8 bases are shared with TRBD2. Trimming at V came to 1 base and at J to 0 bases, leaving 6 bases not matched to a gene. This CDR3 is built from 16 residues. CDR1 and CDR2 from the germline V gene are SGHNT and YYREEE (reference sequence). This CDR3 reads CASSLRASGYSYEQYF. CDR3 sequence (DNA): TGTGCCAGCAGCTTGAGGGCTAGCGGGTACTCCTACGAGCAGTACTTC.

This rearrangement joins TRBV7-9 to TRBJ1-5; D perhaps matches TRBD1 (6 bases). Trimming cost V 0 bases and J 0 bases, with 15 bases left between them. The germline CDR1 and CDR2 sequences are SEHNR and FQNEAQ (reference sequence). The CDR3 runs to 18 residues. The CDR3 sequence: CASSLAGSGGYSNQPQHF. CDR3 DNA sequence: TGTGCCAGCAGCTTAGCGGGGTCGGGGGGCTATAGCAATCAGCCCCAGCATTTT.

The chain has TRBV5-4 and TRBJ2-5; D possibly corresponds to TRBD2 (5 bases). The CDR3 consists of 14 residues. The ends were cut back, 0 bases at V and 0 bases at J, with 6 bases in the middle. In germline, CDR1 is SGHNT, CDR2 YYREEE (reference sequence). The DNA for the CDR3 is TGTGCCAGCAGCTTGGCGGGGAACCAAGAGACCCAGTACTTC. Its protein is CASSLAGNQETQYF. Drawing the rest from reference TRBV5-4 and TRBJ2-5, the complete variable domain is ETGVTQSPTHLIKTRGQQVTLRCSSQSGHNTVSWYQQALGQGPQFIFQYYREEENGRGNFPPRFSGLQFPNYSSELNVNALELDDSALYLCASSLAGNQETQYFGPGTRLLVL.